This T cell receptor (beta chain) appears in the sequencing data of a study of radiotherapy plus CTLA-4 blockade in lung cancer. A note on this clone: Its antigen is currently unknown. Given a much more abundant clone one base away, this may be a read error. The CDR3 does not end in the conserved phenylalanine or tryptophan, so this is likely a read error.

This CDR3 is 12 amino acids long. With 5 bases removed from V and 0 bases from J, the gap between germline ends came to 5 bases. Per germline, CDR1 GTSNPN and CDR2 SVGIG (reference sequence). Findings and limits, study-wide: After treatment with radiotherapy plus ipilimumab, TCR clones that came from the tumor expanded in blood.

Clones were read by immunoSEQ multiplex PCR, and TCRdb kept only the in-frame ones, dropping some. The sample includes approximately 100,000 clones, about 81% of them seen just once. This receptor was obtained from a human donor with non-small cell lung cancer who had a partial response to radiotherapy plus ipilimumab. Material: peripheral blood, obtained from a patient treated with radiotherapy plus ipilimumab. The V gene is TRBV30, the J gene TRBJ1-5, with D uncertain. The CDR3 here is CAWDYSNQPQHL. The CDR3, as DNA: TGTGCCTGGGACTATAGCAATCAGCCCCAGCATCTT.